These 5 T cell receptor beta chains were sequenced from one sample in a study of T cells in Graves' hyperthyroidism and ophthalmopathy. RNA transcripts yielded amplified TCR beta CDR3 regions. An initial round of RT-PCR targeting the TCR CDR3 relied on the HTBI primer set. In TCRdb, the multiplex PCR reads were re-called with MiXCR into one record per CDR3 protein. Among 640,000 or so distinct CDR3 sequences listed, roughly 14% were seen once. Sequencing was carried out using blood. The source is a woman in her thirties or forties with Graves' ophthalmopathy.

This clonotype has a count of ten or more. The rearrangement uses TRBV28 and TRBJ2-7, with 8 bases aligning to TRBD2. Germline V gives CDR1 MDHEN, CDR2 SYDVKM. This CDR3 has 14 residues. Trimming took 3 bases from V and 3 from J; bases not matched to a gene: 4. The CDR3 bases are TGTGCCAGCAGTTTCGGGGGGGGATACTACGAGCAGTACTTC. Amino acids: CASSFGGGYYEQYF.

This clonotype was found many times. The chain combines TRBV5-5 with TRBJ2-2; tentatively, D is TRBD1 (5 bases). CDR1 SGHKS and CDR2 YYEKEE come from the germline V gene (reference sequence). The CDR3 extends over 14 amino acids. The germline V and J ends were trimmed by 5 bases and 8 bases, with 16 bases remaining between them. CDR3 nucleotides: TGTGCCAGCAGTCGCGTAGGGGATCCGGGGGAGCTGTTTTTT. Encoded protein: CASSRVGDPGELFF. The whole variable domain, remainder taken from reference TRBV5-5 and TRBJ2-2, is DAGVTQSPTHLIKTRGQQVTLRCSPISGHKSVSWYQQVLGQGPQFIFQYYEKEERGRGNFPDRFSARQFPNYSSELNVNALLLGDSALYLCASSRVGDPGELFFGEGSRLTVL.

This clonotype occurred many times. V gene TRBV12-3 or TRBV12-4 combines with J gene TRBJ2-7; D is possibly TRBD1 or TRBD2 (6 bases each). The CDR3 totals 17 residues. Trimming took 3 bases from V and 0 from J, leaving 18 bases between them. This CDR3 reads CASSFTPSGGTSYEQYF. In nucleotides, the CDR3 is TGTGCCAGCAGTTTTACCCCCTCCGGGGGCACCTCCTACGAGCAGTACTTC.

This clonotype was observed at least ten times. The chain recombines TRBV6-5 with TRBJ2-2; D remains ambiguous. The ends were cut back, 0 bases at V and 8 bases at J, with 7 bases in the middle. CDR3 length: 13 residues. Germline-derived CDR1 and CDR2 are MNHEY and SVGAGI. CDR3 region: CASSYSETGELFF. CDR3 DNA sequence: TGTGCCAGCAGTTACTCGGAGACAGGGGAGCTGTTTTTT.

On this clonotype itself: A read error may explain this, as a much larger clone is one base away. The genes are TRBV2 and TRBJ2-2; D is uncertain. The length of the CDR3 is 13 residues. Germline-derived CDR1 and CDR2 are SNHLY and FYNNEI. The CDR3 loop is CASSTGATVELFF. In DNA form, the CDR3 reads TGTGCCAGCAGTACCGGAGCGACCGTGGAGCTGTTTTTT.